This T cell receptor (beta chain) was observed in a study of blood T cell repertoires in COVID-19. The CDR3 is made up of 16 amino acids. Trimming took off 0 bases at V and 0 bases at J, with 11 bases between the two ends. Germline V lookup: CDR1 MNHNS, CDR2 SASEGT. Libraries were prepared by immunoSEQ multiplex PCR; TCRdb keeps only in-frame clonotypes and omits some of them. The sample lists a few hundred thousand clones, 91% occurring once. The chain has TRBV6-1 and TRBJ1-2, with D maybe TRBD1 (5 bases). The sequence was obtained from a woman in her forties who had been exposed to COVID-19. Sequencing input: PBMCs or T cells enriched from blood (not recorded which). The CDR3: CASSEARQIPNYGYTF. The CDR3 DNA is TGTGCCAGCAGTGAAGCGCGACAGATCCCTAACTATGGCTACACCTTC.